This T cell receptor beta chain was recorded in a study of blood T cell repertoires in COVID-19. Study in general: The cDNA or gDNA used as material had been derived from T cells, B-cell-depleted T cells, or PBMCs.

This table comes from immunoSEQ multiplex PCR, and its TCRdb copy is limited to in-frame clones, with some not included. In the table there are 250,000 to 350,000 clones, about 85% of which are singletons. The clonotype originates from a woman aged 50 to 65 who had recovered from COVID-19. Specimen: peripheral blood.

CDR3 coding DNA: TGTGCCAGCAGCGCCGGGACTAGCGGGGCTATTTTGAATACGCAGTATTTT. Its protein product is CASSAGTSGAILNTQYF. The chain links TRBV7-9 to TRBJ2-3; 13 positions agree with TRBD2. The CDR3 length is 17 residues. The ends lost 5 bases at V and 7 bases at J; junction bases unmatched: 12. The V gene's germline CDR1 is SEHNR and CDR2 FQNEAQ (reference sequence).